This T cell receptor (beta chain) was sequenced in a study of blood T cells in healthy people across ages. The second PCR ran about 6 to 11 cycles with a sample-barcoded 5' primer and J-beta primers. One entry per CDR3 protein results from TCRdb running MiXCR on the 5' RACE reads. The table records about 1,500,000 distinct CDR3 sequences, 28% of them present only once. This CDR3 spans 15 amino acids. CDR1 and CDR2 (germline): KGHSH, LQKENI. Trimming pared 3 bases from V and 1 base from J, leaving 11 bases between. The material sequenced was blood. This TCR was sampled from a woman aged 25 to 39 in good health. The chain recombines TRBV18 with TRBJ2-3; D is undetermined. The CDR3 loop is CASSPQKTGTDTQYF. In nucleotides, the CDR3 is TGTGCCAGCTCACCCCAGAAAACAGGCACAGATACGCAGTATTTT.